The 9 T cell receptor beta chains given below trace back to one sample, sequenced in a study of blood T cell repertoires in COVID-19. Method: immunoSEQ multiplex PCR; TCRdb's copy keeps in-frame clones and lacks some. The table shows about 120,000 clones, with approximately 90% occurring only once. The sequencing input was peripheral blood. These receptor sequences come from a human donor with active COVID-19. The donor label of this sample is uncertain.

The rearrangement links TRBV2 to TRBJ2-1; 15 nucleotides line up with TRBD2. The germline V gene encodes CDR1 SNHLY and CDR2 FYNNEI. V lost 3 bases, J lost 6 bases, and 3 bases stayed unmatched. The CDR3 is made up of 16 amino acids. DNA of the CDR3: TGTGCCAGCAGTGATTCGGGACTAGCGGGGGGCAATGAGCAGTTCTTC. The encoded protein is CASSDSGLAGGNEQFF.

The chain employs TRBV7-9 and TRBJ2-1, with TRBD1 matching over 9 bases. The germline CDR1 and CDR2 sequences are SEHNR and FQNEAQ (reference sequence). With V trimmed by 5 bases and J by 0 bases, 8 bases remained unmatched. This CDR3 has 17 amino acids. The DNA of the CDR3 is TGTGCCAGCAGCCCGAACAGGGGGCAACTCTCCTACAATGAGCAGTTCTTC. Its translation: CASSPNRGQLSYNEQFF.

J is TRBJ2-5 and V is TRBV6-2 or TRBV6-3; D unresolved. The length of the CDR3 is 11 residues. Between the trimmed V and J ends, which lost 5 bases and 4 bases, there was a span of 5 bases. From germline, CDR1 is MNHEY and CDR2 SVGEGT. The CDR3 region is CASSPLETQYF. CDR3 nucleotides: TGTGCCAGCAGTCCCCTAGAGACCCAGTACTTC.

In nucleotides, the CDR3 is TGCGCCAGCAGCCTAGGGACTAGCCGAACCGGGGAGCTGTTTTTT. The encoded protein is CASSLGTSRTGELFF. The chain joins TRBV5-1 to TRBJ2-2; 9 nucleotides line up with TRBD2. This CDR3 has 15 residues. The V and J ends lost 4 bases and 5 bases, in that order; junction bases with no gene match: 6. Germline CDR1 is SGHRS and CDR2 is YFSETQ. Full variable domain (remainder filled in from reference TRBV5-1 and TRBJ2-2): KAGVTQTPRYLIKTRGQQVTLSCSPISGHRSVSWYQQTPGQGLQFLFEYFSETQRNKGNFPGRFSGRQFSNSRSEMNVSTLELGDSALYLCASSLGTSRTGELFFGEGSRLTVL.

This chain connects TRBV19 to TRBJ1-5; 9 bases map to TRBD1. Per germline, CDR1 LNHDA and CDR2 SQIVND (reference sequence). Trimming at V came to 5 bases and at J to 6 bases, leaving 8 bases not matched to a gene. This CDR3 contains 15 residues. The DNA for the CDR3 is TGTGCCAGTAGTGCCACAGGGGGCTGGGGTCAGCCCCAGCATTTT. Translation gives CASSATGGWGQPQHF. The entire variable domain, with the rest obtained from reference TRBV19 and TRBJ1-5, is as follows: DGGITQSPKYLFRKEGQNVTLSCEQNLNHDAMYWYRQDPGQGLRLIYYSQIVNDFQKGDIAEGYSVSREKKESFPLTVTSAQKNPTAFYLCASSATGGWGQPQHFGDGTRLSIL.

J is TRBJ1-6 and V is TRBV18, with D possibly TRBD1 on 5 matching bases. The CDR3 sequence is 15 residues long. V was cut by 6 bases and J by 9 bases, with 18 bases left in between. The V gene's germline CDR1 is KGHSH and CDR2 LQKENI. The chain's CDR3 is CASSLRDGDSSPLHF. CDR3 nucleotide sequence: TGTGCCAGCTCCCTAAGGGACGGGGACTCTTCACCCCTCCACTTT. The whole variable domain, filled in from reference TRBV18 and TRBJ1-6, reads NAGVMQNPRHLVRRRGQEARLRCSPMKGHSHVYWYRQLPEEGLKFMVYLQKENIIDESGMPKERFSAEFPKEGPSILRIQQVVRGDSAAYFCASSLRDGDSSPLHFGNGTRLTVT.

The chain is built from TRBV10-3 and TRBJ2-3; 8 nucleotides align to TRBD2. CDR3 length equals 16 residues. The V segment lost 0 bases and the J segment 1 base; nucleotides outside the gene matches: 3. Germline values: CDR1 ENHRY, CDR2 SYGVKD. For the CDR3, the DNA is TGTGCCATCAGTGAGTCGTGGCGGGGGGGCACAGATACGCAGTATTTT. Translated, it gives CAISESWRGGTDTQYF.

This chain connects TRBV7-2 to TRBJ2-2; D may be TRBD1 (5 bases). CDR1 SGHTA and CDR2 FQGNSA come from the germline V gene. V lost 2 bases and J lost 0, with 7 bases in between. The CDR3 is made up of 15 amino acids. The CDR3: CASSLRQPNTGELFF. As DNA, the CDR3 is TGTGCCAGCAGCTTACGACAGCCGAACACCGGGGAGCTGTTTTTT.

This chain connects TRBV11-2 to TRBJ1-6; D ambiguous. Germline V gene sequence: CDR1 SGHAT, CDR2 FQNNGV. The CDR3 is 16 residues long. V was cut by 5 bases and J by 0 bases, with 11 bases left in between. CDR3 nucleotides: TGTGCCAGCAGCGACGATGAGCGCTCCTATAATTCACCCCTCCACTTT. Amino acids: CASSDDERSYNSPLHF.